This T cell receptor beta chain was documented in a study of cytomegalovirus exposure and HLA in healthy donors. About the study: Caucasian-associated ancestry cluster membership applied to 75% to 85% of nearly 400 genotyped donors.

The CDR3 length is 14 residues. CDR1 and CDR2 (germline): SEHNR, FQNEAQ (reference sequence). The junction had 4 bases not matched to a gene; V was cut back by 2 bases and J by 5 bases. Primers for the PCR totalled 60 Vbeta and 13 Jbeta. Profiled with immunoSEQ multiplex PCR; TCRdb holds only in-frame clones, not every one. This table holds more than 80,000 clones, about 76% found once. Regarding the study as a whole: The analysis excluded some indistinguishable V segments, including TRBV6-2 and TRBV6-3. A classifier reportedly called cytomegalovirus status with high sensitivity and specificity. Later, an analysis found that common viral pathogens appeared to be linked with several of the most significant clusters.

As regards this clone: Its specificity is not known. Within the sample, other DNA sequences also encode this same CDR3.

This sequence originates from a woman aged 45-65 years in good health and CMV-seropositive. Sequenced: PBMCs. The V call is TRBV7-9, the J call TRBJ1-1; 8 nucleotides line up with TRBD1. The CDR3 nucleotides are TGTGCCAGCAGCTTATTACAGGGGGGGACTGAAGCTTTCTTT. Its translation: CASSLLQGGTEAFF.